The clone carrying this T cell receptor beta chain was seen only once. The germline CDR1 and CDR2 sequences are MNHNS and SASEGT. CDR3 length equals 20 residues. Trimming took off 0 bases at V and 3 bases at J, with 23 bases between the two ends. The sample is drawn from a study of OX40 agonist ivuxolimab in advanced cancers. Sequencing used immunoSEQ multiplex PCR; TCRdb keeps in-frame clones, though not all of them. The table lists about 76,000 clones, 65% to 90% of them singletons. This TCR derives from an adult with an advanced solid tumor such as melanoma, head and neck, liver or kidney cancer. The rearrangement uses TRBV6-1 and TRBJ2-2; D might be TRBD1 (7 bases). This material consisted of CD4+ or CD8+ T cells sorted from blood, taken in a trial of the OX40 agonist ivuxolimab. This CDR3 reads CASSEAHYGGQRFDTGELFF. CDR3 nucleotide sequence: TGTGCCAGCAGTGAAGCTCACTACGGGGGACAGCGGTTCGACACCGGGGAGCTGTTTTTT.